These T cell receptor beta chains were read from a single sample in a study of T cell changes during pregnancy in multiple sclerosis. Clones were read by immunoSEQ multiplex PCR, and TCRdb kept only the in-frame ones, dropping some. The sample records tens of thousands of clones, 85% to 95% being singletons. Source: peripheral blood, taken after pregnancy. These TCRs come from a female donor with multiple sclerosis, enrolled in a pregnancy study. The CDR3 runs from the conserved cysteine through the conserved F or W. The D gene is left open where the match is weak. The listing skips clone size in some rows; elsewhere it reads once, few, many or a size class.

D gene	clone size	V gene	J gene	CDR3 DNA	CDR3 protein
TRBD1	few	TRBV7-2	TRBJ2-3	TGTGCCAGCAGCTTCAGGGGGAAGTCAGATACGCAGTATTTT	CASSFRGKSDTQYF
TRBD2	-	TRBV27	TRBJ2-6	TGTGCCAGCAGTTTGGGGGGGACTGGGGCCAACGTCCTGACTTTC	CASSLGGTGANVLTF
-	-	TRBV18	TRBJ1-1	TGTGCCAGCTCACCACTCCAGGGTCATGAAGCTTTCTTT	CASSPLQGHEAFF
TRBD1	-	TRBV7-8	TRBJ1-5	TGTGCCAGCAGCTCGCGAGGCATAATCAGGGGGAGTCAGCCCCAGCATTTT	CASSSRGIIRGSQPQHF
TRBD1	few	TRBV9	TRBJ2-1	TGTGCCAGCAGCGTAGGACAGGGGGCAAGTGAGCAGTTCTTC	CASSVGQGASEQFF
TRBD2	-	TRBV9	TRBJ2-2	TGTGCCAGCAGCGTATATGCGGGGGGCCACGGGGAGCTGTTTTTT	CASSVYAGGHGELFF
-	-	TRBV11-2	TRBJ2-7	TGTGCCAGCAGCTTATTAAGTTCGTACAGGCACGAGCAGTACTTC	CASSLLSSYRHEQYF
TRBD1	few	TRBV6-1	TRBJ1-5	TGTGCCAGCAGGACAGGGTTTACAACAGGGCCCCAGCATTTT	CASRTGFTTGPQHF
TRBD1	-	TRBV2	TRBJ2-7	TGTGCCAGCAGTGTCGGGACAGAAGCCTACGAGCAGTACTTC	CASSVGTEAYEQYF
-	once	TRBV7-2	TRBJ1-2	TGTGCCAGCAGCTTAGCAGGGGGCTATGGCTACACCTTC	CASSLAGGYGYTF
-	few	TRBV19	TRBJ1-2	TGTGCCAGTAGTAGGGGCCATTCGGACTATGGCTACACCTTC	CASSRGHSDYGYTF
TRBD1	-	TRBV5-1	TRBJ1-1	TGCGCCAGCAGGTTCGGACAGGGGCCCTCCTTAGACACTGAAGCTTTCTTT	CASRFGQGPSLDTEAFF
-	once	TRBV7-3	TRBJ1-1	TGTGCCAGCAGCCTCAACTCCCAGGGGCCGAACACTGAAGCTTTCTTT	CASSLNSQGPNTEAFF
TRBD2	-	TRBV6-6	TRBJ2-3	TGTGCCAGCAGGGGGACTAGCGGGAGCACAGATACGCAGTATTTT	CASRGTSGSTDTQYF
TRBD2	-	TRBV11-2	TRBJ2-3	TGTGCCAGCAGCTTATCTAGCGGCCTTAGCACAGATACGCAGTATTTT	CASSLSSGLSTDTQYF
TRBD2	-	TRBV5-1	TRBJ2-5	TGCGCCAGCAGCTTTCCTAGCGGTTACGAGCAAGAGACCCAGTACTTC	CASSFPSGYEQETQYF
-	-	TRBV9	TRBJ2-7	TGTGCCAGCAGCTGGAGGTGGCCCTACGAGCAGTACTTC	CASSWRWPYEQYF
TRBD2	-	TRBV6-6	TRBJ2-1	TGTGCCAGCAGTCAGACCCTAGCGGGATCCCAGAATGAGCAGTTCTTC	CASSQTLAGSQNEQFF
-	-	TRBV7-9	TRBJ1-6	TGTGCCAGCAGTTCGCCTGTAGGGGACCTCCACTTT	CASSSPVGDLHF
-	-	TRBV2	TRBJ1-3	TGTGCCAGCAGCGGAACTCACGGGACAACTGGAAACACCATATATTTT	CASSGTHGTTGNTIYF
TRBD1	-	TRBV19	TRBJ1-2	TGTGCCAGTAGCGCCCCGGGACAGGGGGCACAACGGCGTGGCTACACCTTC	CASSAPGQGAQRRGYTF
-	-	TRBV27	TRBJ1-2	TGTGCCAGCAGCCGCCGGGACACGTATGGCTACACCTTC	CASSRRDTYGYTF
-	-	TRBV20-1	TRBJ1-1	TGCAGTCCCGAGGGGGACACTGAAGCTTTCTTT	CSPEGDTEAFF
TRBD2	-	TRBV11-2	TRBJ2-7	TGTGCCAGCAGCCAAGGACTAGCGGGTCAGCCCTACGAGCAGTACTTC	CASSQGLAGQPYEQYF
TRBD2	-	TRBV5-4	TRBJ2-3	TGTGCCAGCAGCTTGGCCGTGGCTAGCGGGAGGACAGATACGCAGTATTTT	CASSLAVASGRTDTQYF
TRBD2	-	TRBV9	TRBJ2-3	TGTGCCAGCAGCGCTGCGGGACTAGCGGGGGGGCGGGCAGATACGCAGTATTTT	CASSAAGLAGGRADTQYF
-	once	TRBV6-5	TRBJ2-7	TGTGCCAGCAGTACTCGGGACGAGCAGTACTTC	CASSTRDEQYF
-	-	TRBV4-1	TRBJ2-7	TGCGCCAGCAGCCAAGAGGCAGGGAGTAGCGGGCAGTACTTC	CASSQEAGSSGQYF
TRBD1	-	TRBV6-6	TRBJ1-5	TGTGCCAGCAGATCACAGGGGGCCCCCGAGCATTTT	CASRSQGAPEHF
TRBD1	-	TRBV7-2	TRBJ1-5	TGTGCCAGCAGCTTATTACAGGGGTTCGGTCAGCCCCAGCATTTT	CASSLLQGFGQPQHF
TRBD1	-	TRBV7-3	TRBJ1-1	TGTGCCAGCAGCTCGAGGTCGAACAGGGGGACTGAAGCTTTCTTT	CASSSRSNRGTEAFF
-	-	TRBV7-8	TRBJ1-5	TGTGCCAGCAGCTTAGTTGGGGGCTCTGTCAATCAGCCCCAGCATTTT	CASSLVGGSVNQPQHF
-	-	TRBV19	TRBJ1-3	TGTGCCAGTACCAGGGCGTCTGGAAACACCATATATTTT	CASTRASGNTIYF
-	-	TRBV6-1	TRBJ1-1	TGTGCCTTAGGGGGGGGGACGTTAATGAACACTGAAGCTTTCTTT	CALGGGTLMNTEAFF
-	-	TRBV7-3	TRBJ2-7	TGTGCCAGCAGCTTAAGCCCAGGGGTCACCTACGAGCAGTACTTC	CASSLSPGVTYEQYF
-	once	TRBV30	TRBJ2-2	TGTGCCTGGAACTTAGGGAGGCCTCACACCGGGGAGCTGTTTTTT	CAWNLGRPHTGELFF
-	-	TRBV2	TRBJ2-7	TGTGCCAGCAGTGATGGCGCGGACGAGCAGTACTTC	CASSDGADEQYF
TRBD1	once	TRBV6-5	TRBJ1-3	TGTGCCAGCAGAACAGGGGTGGGAGGAAACACCATATATTTT	CASRTGVGGNTIYF
TRBD1	-	TRBV30	TRBJ1-1	TGTGCCTGGAGTCGGGACAGCATGAACACTGAAGCTTTCTTT	CAWSRDSMNTEAFF